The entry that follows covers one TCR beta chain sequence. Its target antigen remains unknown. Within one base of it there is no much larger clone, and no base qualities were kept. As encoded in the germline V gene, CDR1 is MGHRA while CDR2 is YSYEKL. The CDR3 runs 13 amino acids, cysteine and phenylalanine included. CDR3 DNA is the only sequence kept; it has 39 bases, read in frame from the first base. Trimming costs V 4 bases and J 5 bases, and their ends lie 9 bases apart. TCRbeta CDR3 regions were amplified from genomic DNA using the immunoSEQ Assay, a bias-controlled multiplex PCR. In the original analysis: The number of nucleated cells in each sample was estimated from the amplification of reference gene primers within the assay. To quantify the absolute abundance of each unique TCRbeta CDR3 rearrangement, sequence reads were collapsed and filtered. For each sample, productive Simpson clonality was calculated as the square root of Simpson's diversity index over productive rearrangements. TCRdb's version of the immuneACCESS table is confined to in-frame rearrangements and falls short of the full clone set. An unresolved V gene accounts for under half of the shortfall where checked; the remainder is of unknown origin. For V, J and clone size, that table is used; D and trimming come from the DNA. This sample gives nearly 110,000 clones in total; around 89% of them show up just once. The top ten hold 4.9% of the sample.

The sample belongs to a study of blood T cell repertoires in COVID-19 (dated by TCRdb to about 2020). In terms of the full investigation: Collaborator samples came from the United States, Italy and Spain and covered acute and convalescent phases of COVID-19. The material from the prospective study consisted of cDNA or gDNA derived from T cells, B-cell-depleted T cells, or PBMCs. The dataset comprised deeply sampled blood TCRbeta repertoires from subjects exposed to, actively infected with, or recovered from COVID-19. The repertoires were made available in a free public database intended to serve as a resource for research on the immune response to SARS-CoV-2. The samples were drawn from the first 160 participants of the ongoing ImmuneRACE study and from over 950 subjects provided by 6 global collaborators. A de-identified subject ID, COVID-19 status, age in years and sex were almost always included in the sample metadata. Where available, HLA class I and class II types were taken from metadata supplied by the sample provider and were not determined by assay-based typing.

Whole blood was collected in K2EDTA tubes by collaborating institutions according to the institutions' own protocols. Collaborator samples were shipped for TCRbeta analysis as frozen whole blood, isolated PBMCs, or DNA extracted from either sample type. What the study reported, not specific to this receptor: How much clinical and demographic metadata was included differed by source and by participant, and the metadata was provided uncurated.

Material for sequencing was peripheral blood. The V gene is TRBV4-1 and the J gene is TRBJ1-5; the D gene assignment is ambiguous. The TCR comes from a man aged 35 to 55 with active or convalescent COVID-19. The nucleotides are TGCGCCAGCAGCCCCAACAGTTATCAGCCCCAGCATTTT. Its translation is CASSPNSYQPQHF.